A single sample gave rise to the 23 T cell receptor beta chains below, sequenced in a study of cytomegalovirus exposure and HLA in healthy donors. A multiplex PCR was run with 60 Vbeta primers and 13 Jbeta primers. Clones were sequenced by immunoSEQ multiplex PCR, and TCRdb holds only the in-frame ones, with some missing. The sample holds about 140,000 clones; 60% to 80% are singletons and the top ten take about 3.9%. Sequencing was performed on PBMCs. Receptors originate from a man between 50 and 59 years old in good health and CMV-seropositive.

On this clone itself: The junction departs from the called germline gene at one end, perhaps through a read error. The chain uses TRBV11-2 and TRBJ2-7; TRBD2 matches 12 bases. This CDR3 has 16 residues. Germline V gives CDR1 SGHAT, CDR2 FQNNGV. CDR3: CASRLGTSGPSYEQYF. CDR3 nucleotides: TGTGCCAGCAGATTAGGGACTAGCGGGCCCTCCTACGAGCAGTACTTC. Full variable domain (rest looked up from reference TRBV11-2 and TRBJ2-7): EAGVAQSPRYKIIEKRQSVAFWCNPISGHATLYWYQQILGQGPKLLIQFQNNGVVDDSQLPKDRFSAERLKGVDSTLKIQPAKLEDSAVYLCASRLGTSGPSYEQYFGPGTRLTVT.

The chain uses TRBV27 and TRBJ2-1, with 11 positions matching TRBD2. After removal of 3 bases from V and 4 bases from J, the junction contained 8 bases not matched to a gene. The V gene's germline CDR1 is MNHEY and CDR2 SMNVEV (reference sequence). The CDR3 length is 17 residues. The CDR3 bases are TGTGCCAGCAGTTTGTACACTAGCGGGAGTATGTACAATGAGCAGTTCTTC. Protein: CASSLYTSGSMYNEQFF.

The rearrangement joins TRBV11-3 to TRBJ2-2, with a weak D call TRBD1 (5 bases). CDR1 and CDR2 (germline): SGHNT, YENEEA. V lost 5 bases and J 5 bases, leaving 9 bases between the germline ends. The CDR3 covers 13 residues. The CDR3 reads CASSQGWTGELFF. Here the CDR3 DNA reads TGTGCCAGCAGCCAGGGATGGACCGGGGAGCTGTTTTTT.

The chain is built from TRBV11-2 and TRBJ1-1; 7 bases are a match to TRBD1. V lost 5 bases to trimming and J lost 1 base; unmatched junction nucleotides: 4. Germline V gives CDR1 SGHAT, CDR2 FQNNGV. The CDR3 has 14 residues. CDR3 bases: TGTGCCAGCAGCGCCCACAGGGGGAACACTGAAGCTTTCTTT. Encoded protein: CASSAHRGNTEAFF. The variable domain in full, with the rest retrieved from reference TRBV11-2 and TRBJ1-1, is EAGVAQSPRYKIIEKRQSVAFWCNPISGHATLYWYQQILGQGPKLLIQFQNNGVVDDSQLPKDRFSAERLKGVDSTLKIQPAKLEDSAVYLCASSAHRGNTEAFFGQGTRLTVV.

The chain combines TRBV6-5 with TRBJ2-7; 9 bases map to TRBD1. The V gene's germline CDR1 is MNHEY and CDR2 SVGAGI. With 6 bases clipped from V and 0 bases from J, the junction kept 6 bases outside the gene matches. The CDR3 runs to 15 residues. The CDR3 coding sequence is TGTGCCAGCAGCGCCGACAGGGGGAGCTCCTACGAGCAGTACTTC. Its translation: CASSADRGSSYEQYF.

This clone was seen only a few times. J is TRBJ2-3 and V is TRBV18, with a weak D call TRBD2 (5 bases). CDR3 length: 14 residues. V was trimmed by 4 bases and J by 5 bases, leaving 13 bases between them. Per the germline V gene, CDR1 is KGHSH and CDR2 is LQKENI. Here the CDR3 reads CASSLTGKEDTQYF. In nucleotides, the CDR3 is TGTGCCAGCTCACTAACCGGGAAAGAAGATACGCAGTATTTT.

The chain combines TRBV5-1 with TRBJ2-2; 8 bases are a match to TRBD2. CDR1 and CDR2 (germline): SGHRS, YFSETQ. Losses at the gene ends were 3 bases for V and 4 bases for J; bases not matched to a gene: 8. The CDR3 has 16 amino acids. This CDR3 is CASSSGSGVITGELFF. CDR3 coding DNA: TGCGCCAGCAGCTCAGGTAGCGGGGTCATCACCGGGGAGCTGTTTTTT.

This chain uses TRBV11-1 with TRBJ2-1; unclear D gene. Germline V CDR1 and CDR2: SGHAT, FQDESV (reference sequence). The germline V and J ends were trimmed by 8 bases and 7 bases, with 12 bases remaining between them. The CDR3 length is 12 residues. The CDR3 sequence: CASPQAANEQFF. CDR3 DNA: TGTGCCAGCCCCCAGGCCGCGAATGAGCAGTTCTTC.

This chain uses TRBV2 with TRBJ1-5, with TRBD1 matching 7 bases. The germline gives CDR1 SNHLY, CDR2 FYNNEI. Trimming cost V 3 bases and J 8 bases; bases outside gene matches: 10. The CDR3 is 15 amino acids. The CDR3 loop reads CASSEQGVSRKPQHF. Written as DNA, the CDR3 is TGTGCCAGCAGTGAGCAGGGGGTCTCACGTAAGCCCCAGCATTTT.

This clone was counted only a few times. The chain joins TRBV6-6 to TRBJ2-3, with D maybe TRBD1 (6 bases). Trimming removed 5 bases at V and 0 bases at J, with 12 bases between. CDR1 and CDR2 (germline): MNHNY, SVGAGI (reference sequence). This CDR3 is built from 15 residues. The CDR3 loop is CASSSSRGSTDTQYF. The CDR3 bases are TGTGCCAGCAGTAGTAGCAGGGGAAGCACAGATACGCAGTATTTT.

This clone appeared a few times. This chain joins TRBV5-1 and TRBJ2-1, with D possibly being TRBD2 (6 bases). CDR3 size: 15 residues. The germline V gene encodes CDR1 SGHRS and CDR2 YFSETQ. V was clipped by 0 bases and J by 6 bases, with 13 bases between them. CDR3 bases: TGCGCCAGCAGCTTGGTGGAGGGGACTCGCAATGAGCAGTTCTTC. This codes for CASSLVEGTRNEQFF.

V and J are TRBV18 and TRBJ2-5, with a possible D match to TRBD2 (6 bases). Per the germline V gene, CDR1 is KGHSH and CDR2 is LQKENI. With 0 bases removed from V and 5 bases from J, the gap between germline ends came to 10 bases. The CDR3 spans 14 residues. CDR3 in amino acids: CASSPPNGGETQYF. The CDR3 DNA reads TGTGCCAGCTCACCACCGAACGGAGGGGAGACCCAGTACTTC.

This clone occurred once. CDR3 coding DNA: TGCGCCAGCAGTTTCCAGGTCCAAGAGACCCAGTACTTC. Protein: CASSFQVQETQYF. The genes are TRBV5-1 and TRBJ2-5; D gene uncertain. The CDR3 spans 13 residues. Between the trimmed V and J ends, which lost 5 bases and 1 base, there was a span of 9 bases. Germline V CDR1 and CDR2: SGHRS, YFSETQ.

J is TRBJ1-1 and V is TRBV2; D is possibly TRBD1 (6 bases). Trimming left V 5 bases short and J 5 bases short, with 15 bases between. The CDR3 has 14 amino acids. Germline CDR1 and CDR2: SNHLY and FYNNEI. CDR3 amino acids: CASSPYGGQTEAFF. The CDR3 bases are TGTGCCAGCAGTCCCTACGGGGGGCAGACTGAAGCTTTCTTT. Filled out from reference TRBV2 and TRBJ1-1, the complete variable domain reads EPEVTQTPSHQVTQMGQEVILRCVPISNHLYFYWYRQILGQKVEFLVSFYNNEISEKSEIFDDQFSVERPDGSNFTLKIRSTKLEDSAMYFCASSPYGGQTEAFFGQGTRLTVV.

This clone has more than one count but fewer than ten. The J gene is TRBJ1-1, the V gene TRBV5-5; D is possibly TRBD1 (6 bases). This CDR3 is 14 amino acids long. Germline V lookup: CDR1 SGHKS, CDR2 YYEKEE (reference sequence). Trimming left V 2 bases short and J 4 bases short, with 12 bases between. This CDR3 reads CASSLIQGSTEAFF. CDR3 bases: TGTGCCAGCAGCTTAATACAGGGCTCCACTGAAGCTTTCTTT.

The rearrangement links TRBV2 to TRBJ2-1; TRBD2 aligns across 10 bases. Germline CDR1 is SNHLY and CDR2 is FYNNEI. The CDR3 is 16 residues long. The J segment lost 9 bases and the V segment lost 1 base, leaving 9 bases of the junction unmatched. The CDR3 DNA sequence: TGTGCCAGCAGTGAAGAATCAAGCGGGGGGGCCATTGAGCAGTTCTTC. This translates into CASSEESSGGAIEQFF.

CDR3 sequence: CASSLTGPGYGYTF. For the CDR3, the DNA is TGTGCCAGTAGCCTAACAGGCCCCGGCTATGGCTACACCTTC. The gene calls are TRBV19 and TRBJ1-2; D is perhaps TRBD1 (5 bases). This CDR3 comprises 14 residues. CDR1 LNHDA and CDR2 SQIVND come from the germline V gene (reference sequence). With 6 bases removed from V and 4 bases from J, the gap between germline ends came to 15 bases.

The chain carries TRBV19 and TRBJ2-3, with 14 bases matching TRBD2. CDR3 size: 17 residues. Trimming cost V 6 bases and J 2 bases; bases outside gene matches: 7. CDR1 is LNHDA and CDR2 is SQIVND in the germline V gene (reference sequence). As DNA, the CDR3 is TGTGCCAGTAGAAGGACTAGCGGGGGGTCCTTCACAGATACGCAGTATTTT. Its translation: CASRRTSGGSFTDTQYF.

V is TRBV29-1 and J is TRBJ2-3, with no clear D. Trimming removed 0 bases at V and 5 bases at J, with 6 bases between. This CDR3 region has 12 residues. CDR1 is SQVTM and CDR2 is ANQGSEA in the germline V gene. DNA for the CDR3: TGCAGCGTTGAAGATCTTCGAGATACGCAGTATTTT. It yields the protein CSVEDLRDTQYF.

A single count supports this clone. V and J are TRBV7-2 and TRBJ1-1; 10 nucleotides match TRBD1. Trimming cost V 4 bases and J 4 bases; bases outside gene matches: 6. There are 15 residues in the CDR3. CDR1 and CDR2 from the germline V gene are SGHTA and FQGNSA. The CDR3, as DNA: TGTGCCAGCAGCTGGGCGACAGGGGGCCCCACTGAAGCTTTCTTT. Translation gives CASSWATGGPTEAFF.

The rearrangement links TRBV11-3 to TRBJ1-2; 7 nucleotides line up with TRBD1. Germline trimming cut 1 base from V and 2 bases from J; bases unmatched to any gene: 1. The CDR3 sequence is 14 residues long. The germline V gene encodes CDR1 SGHNT and CDR2 YENEEA. This CDR3 is CASSLAQGNYGYTF. The CDR3 nucleotides are TGTGCCAGCAGCTTAGCACAGGGGAACTATGGCTACACCTTC.

The rearrangement joins TRBV21-1 to TRBJ1-2. TRBV21-1 corresponds to a pseudogene. CDR3 length equals 12 residues. CDR3 DNA sequence: TGTGCCAGCACCCGGGGGAGCTATGGCTACACCTTC. This translates into CASTRGSYGYTF.

CDR3 nucleotides: TGTGCCAGCAGCTCTGGCGGGAGGGCCGTATATACGCAGTATTTT. This encodes CASSSGGRAVYTQYF. The chain employs TRBV5-6 and TRBJ2-3; TRBD2 aligns across 9 bases. The CDR3 covers 15 residues. Trimming removed 3 bases from V and 7 bases from J; junction bases left unmatched: 9. The germline V gene has CDR1 SGHDT and CDR2 YYEEEE.